The present TCR beta chain was sequenced within a study of Graves' ophthalmopathy and Graves' hyperthyroidism. The length of the CDR3 is 15 residues. V shed 3 bases and J 8 bases; nucleotides not matched to a gene: 11. Scientists amplified the TCR beta CDR3 regions from RNA transcripts. Investigators did first-round RT-PCR with HTBI primers, then second-round multiplex PCR. TCRdb processed the multiplex PCR reads anew with MiXCR; each CDR3 protein has one entry. The data contain approximately 640,000 distinct CDR3 sequences, about two fifths of them singletons. CAS ≥3, NOSPECS ≥4, moderate-to-severe activity and duration under 3 months marked donors with ophthalmopathy. Other autoimmune disease, uncontrolled infection, pregnancy and lactation led to exclusion. Diagnosis relied on clinical symptoms, serum thyroxine, TRAb, thyroid ultrasound and orbital computed tomography. The PBMCs were taken from less than 11 ml of fresh peripheral blood.

Sample: peripheral blood. J is TRBJ1-2 and V is TRBV12-3 or TRBV12-4; 8 bases match TRBD1. The source of this sequence is an adult man with Graves' ophthalmopathy. The CDR3 reads CASSLMGQVGGGYTF. The CDR3 bases are TGTGCCAGCAGTTTGATGGGACAGGTCGGGGGCGGCTACACCTTC.